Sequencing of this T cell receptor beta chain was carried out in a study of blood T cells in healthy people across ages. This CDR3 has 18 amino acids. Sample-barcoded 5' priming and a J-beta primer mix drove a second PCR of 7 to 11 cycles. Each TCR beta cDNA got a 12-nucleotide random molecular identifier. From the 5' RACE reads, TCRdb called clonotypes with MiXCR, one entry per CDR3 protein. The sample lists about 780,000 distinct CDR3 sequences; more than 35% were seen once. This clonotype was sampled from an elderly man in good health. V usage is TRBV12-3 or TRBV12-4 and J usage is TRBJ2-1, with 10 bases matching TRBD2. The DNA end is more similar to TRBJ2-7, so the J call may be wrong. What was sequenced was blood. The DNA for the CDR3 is TGTGCCAGCATTCTTACCCGGACTAGCGGAGACTCCTACAATGAGCAGTACTTC. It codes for CASILTRTSGDSYNEQYF.